Below are 16 T cell receptor beta chains sequenced from a single sample in a study of response to subunit inactivated influenza vaccine. TCRdb reanalysed the RT-PCR reads using MiXCR and keeps one entry per CDR3 protein. The sample contains 500,000 to 600,000 distinct CDR3 sequences, 12% of which appear only once. Sample: PBMCs from blood, taken on the day of vaccination. These receptors all stem from a man aged 45-60 years who received an inactivated influenza vaccine.

The rearrangement uses TRBV5-1 and TRBJ2-7; 12 bases map to TRBD1. This CDR3 is built from 15 residues. J was trimmed by 4 bases and V by 3 bases; bases with no gene match: 5. CDR1 is SGHRS and CDR2 is YFSETQ in the germline V gene. CDR3 in DNA: TGCGCCAGCAGCTCAGGGACAGGGGGCGGTTACGAGCAGTACTTC. As protein: CASSSGTGGGYEQYF. Looking up the rest from reference TRBV5-1 and TRBJ2-7 gives the full variable domain: KAGVTQTPRYLIKTRGQQVTLSCSPISGHRSVSWYQQTPGQGLQFLFEYFSETQRNKGNFPGRFSGRQFSNSRSEMNVSTLELGDSALYLCASSSGTGGGYEQYFGPGTRLTVT.

This sequence joins TRBV5-1 and TRBJ2-2; 12 bases fit TRBD1. V was pared by 7 bases and J by 2 bases, with 9 bases of the junction left unmatched. This CDR3 is built from 17 residues. CDR1 and CDR2 from the germline V gene are SGHRS and YFSETQ. DNA for the CDR3: TGCGCCAGCCACGGTGGGACAGGGGGCCCCAACACCGGGGAGCTGTTTTTT. This encodes CASHGGTGGPNTGELFF.

The chain couples TRBV7-2 to TRBJ1-2; a possible D gene is TRBD1 (5 bases). CDR3 length: 15 residues. Germline CDR1 is SGHTA and CDR2 is FQGNSA. V was pared by 1 base and J by 3 bases, with 12 bases between. For the CDR3, the DNA is TGTGCCAGCAGCTTAGAGTGGAGGGGCGACTATGGCTACACCTTC. Its translation: CASSLEWRGDYGYTF.

By its share, this clonotype is medium-sized (0.01 to 0.1%). The chain has TRBV7-9 and TRBJ2-1; D unresolved. Per germline, CDR1 SEHNR and CDR2 FQNEAQ (reference sequence). This CDR3 has 14 amino acids. Deletions cut 2 bases from V and 6 bases from J, with 11 bases between. This chain's CDR3 is CASSLLQNSNEQFF. The CDR3 nucleotides are TGTGCCAGCAGCTTACTTCAGAATAGCAATGAGCAGTTCTTC.

The sample holds a few counts of this clonotype. The chain has TRBV29-1 and TRBJ2-3, with 7 bases identical to TRBD1. This CDR3 spans 14 amino acids. The V gene end was trimmed by 0 bases and the J gene end by 3 bases; junction bases not matched to a gene: 3. In germline, CDR1 is SQVTM, CDR2 ANQGSEA. The CDR3 nucleotides are TGCAGCGTTGAAGAGTCAGGGGGTACAGATACGCAGTATTTT. Protein product: CSVEESGGTDTQYF.

A few counts support this clonotype. The V gene is TRBV5-1, the J gene TRBJ1-2; 10 bases align to TRBD1. This CDR3 spans 12 amino acids. Germline trimming cut 5 bases from V and 10 bases from J; bases unmatched to any gene: 5. In germline, CDR1 is SGHRS, CDR2 YFSETQ. CDR3 DNA sequence: TGCGCCAGCAGTCGGGACAGGGGAGACTACACCTTC. This codes for CASSRDRGDYTF.

This clonotype was observed many times. The V and J genes are TRBV29-1 and TRBJ2-1; D is perhaps TRBD2 (6 bases). This CDR3 is built from 14 residues. Trimming cost V 1 base and J 3 bases, with 10 bases left between them. Germline V gene data show CDR1 as SQVTM and CDR2 as ANQGSEA. Here the CDR3 reads CSVEGRGGYNEQFF. The CDR3 nucleotides read TGCAGCGTTGAAGGAAGGGGAGGCTACAATGAGCAGTTCTTC.

Here the CDR3 DNA reads TGTGCCAGCAGTGATTTTGGGACAACAACCTACGAGCAGTACTTC. Its translation: CASSDFGTTTYEQYF. The chain recombines TRBV6-1 with TRBJ2-7; maybe TRBD1 (6 bases). The germline V gene encodes CDR1 MNHNS and CDR2 SASEGT. The CDR3 runs 15 residues. V lost 3 bases and J 2 bases, leaving 14 bases between the germline ends.

This clonotype was seen ten or more times. The chain links TRBV29-1 to TRBJ2-7, with a weak D call TRBD1 (6 bases). The CDR3 extends over 14 amino acids. Trimming removed 3 bases at V and 5 bases at J, with 17 bases between. CDR1 is SQVTM, CDR2 ANQGSEA, per germline. The CDR3 DNA is TGCAGCGTTGAGGGGGCAGAAAAACAGAACGAGCAGTACTTC. This codes for CSVEGAEKQNEQYF.

This clonotype occurred many times. The rearrangement links TRBV2 to TRBJ1-6, with unresolved D. With 3 bases removed from V and 2 bases from J, the gap between germline ends came to 8 bases. There are 15 residues in the CDR3. The V gene's germline CDR1 is SNHLY and CDR2 FYNNEI. CDR3 residues: CASSEEETYNSPLHF. As DNA, the CDR3 is TGTGCCAGCAGTGAGGAGGAGACCTATAATTCACCCCTCCACTTT.

This clonotype was counted ten times or more. The V and J genes are TRBV24-1 and TRBJ1-5, with D maybe TRBD1 (5 bases). The length of the CDR3 is 14 residues. Trimming removed 7 bases from V and 3 bases from J, with 12 bases in between. Germline V gene data show CDR1 as KGHDR and CDR2 as SFDVKD. CDR3 loop: CATSGGENNQPQHF. In DNA form, the CDR3 reads TGTGCCACCAGCGGAGGGGAGAACAATCAGCCCCAGCATTTT.

CDR3 in DNA: TGCGCCAGCAGTGGGGTTCTAGACAGCACAGATACGCAGTATTTT. Translation: CASSGVLDSTDTQYF. The gene calls are TRBV4-1 and TRBJ2-3; D not resolved. Germline V CDR1 and CDR2: MGHRA, YSYEKL. The germline V and J ends were trimmed by 6 bases and 0 bases, with 13 bases remaining between them. The CDR3 extends over 15 amino acids.

Details on this clonotype: A single base separates this from a much larger clone, so it may be a read error. The rearrangement links TRBV27 to TRBJ2-1, with 7 positions matching TRBD2. The CDR3 length is 16 residues. Germline-derived CDR1 and CDR2 are MNHEY and SMNVEV (reference sequence). V trimming: 2 bases; J trimming: 2 bases; junction bases outside the gene matches: 6. CDR3 sequence reads: CASSLAASGAYNEQFF. The CDR3 DNA follows: TGTGCCAGCAGTTTAGCGGCTAGCGGCGCCTACAATGAGCAGTTCTTC.

This clonotype was counted a few times. The chain joins TRBV20-1 to TRBJ2-2; no clear D. V shed 5 bases and J shed 1 base, with 8 bases lying between them. The CDR3 is made up of 13 amino acids. The V gene's germline CDR1 is DFQATT and CDR2 SNEGSKA (reference sequence). CDR3 loop: CSASGWNTGELFF. The CDR3 DNA sequence: TGCAGTGCTTCCGGCTGGAACACCGGGGAGCTGTTTTTT.

The sample holds a few counts of this clonotype. The genes are TRBV4-1 and TRBJ1-4; the D gene is possibly TRBD1 (5 bases). The CDR3 loop spans 16 amino acids. Trimming took 4 bases from V and 7 from J, leaving 19 bases between them. From germline, CDR1 is MGHRA and CDR2 YSYEKL. The CDR3 sequence: CASSLSGGGWGEKLFF. For the CDR3, the DNA is TGCGCCAGCAGCCTCTCCGGCGGGGGATGGGGTGAAAAACTGTTTTTT.

This chain joins TRBV7-2 and TRBJ2-3; D perhaps matches TRBD1 (5 bases). Per the germline V gene, CDR1 is SGHTA and CDR2 is FQGNSA. The V end was cut by 1 base, the J end by 0 bases, with 8 bases between. The CDR3 has 15 amino acids. As DNA, the CDR3 is TGTGCCAGCAGCTTAGGGGGCCCTAGCACAGATACGCAGTATTTT. It yields the protein CASSLGGPSTDTQYF.